This T cell receptor (beta chain) was sequenced in a study of shared clonotypes between healthy human individuals. The study, taken as a whole, reports: In contrast to clonotypes shared by all four donors, non-shared clonotypes had lower generation probabilities.

V lost 8 bases and J lost 8, with 7 bases in between. The CDR3 consists of 11 residues. Germline CDR1 SGHAT, CDR2 FQNNGV. About this clone: Antigen specificity is unknown.

Profiled with immunoSEQ multiplex PCR; TCRdb holds only in-frame clones, not every one. The sample yields millions of clones, more than 80% seen once. The receptor's source is a man younger than 35 in good health. This chain joins TRBV11-2 and TRBJ1-6; D unclear. Sequenced: naive CD4+ T cells sorted from blood. Subset described: CD45RA+ positively selected. CDR3 DNA sequence: TGTGCCAGCGGGCTGGATTCACCCCTCCACTTT. Translated: CASGLDSPLHF.